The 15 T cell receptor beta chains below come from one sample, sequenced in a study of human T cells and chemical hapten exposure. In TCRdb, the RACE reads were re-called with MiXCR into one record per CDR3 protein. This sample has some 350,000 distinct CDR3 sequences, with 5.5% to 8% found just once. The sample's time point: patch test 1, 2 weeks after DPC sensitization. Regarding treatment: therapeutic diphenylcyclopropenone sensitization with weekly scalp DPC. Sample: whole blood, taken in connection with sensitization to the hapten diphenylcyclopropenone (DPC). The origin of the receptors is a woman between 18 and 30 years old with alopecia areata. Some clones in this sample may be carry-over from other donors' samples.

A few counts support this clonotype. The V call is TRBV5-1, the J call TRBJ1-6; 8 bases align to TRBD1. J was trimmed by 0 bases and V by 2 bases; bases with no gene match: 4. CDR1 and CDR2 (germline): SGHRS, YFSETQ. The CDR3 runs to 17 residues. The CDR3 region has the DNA TGCGCCAGCAGCTTCGGACAGGGAAGCTCCTATAATTCACCCCTCCACTTT. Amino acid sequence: CASSFGQGSSYNSPLHF.

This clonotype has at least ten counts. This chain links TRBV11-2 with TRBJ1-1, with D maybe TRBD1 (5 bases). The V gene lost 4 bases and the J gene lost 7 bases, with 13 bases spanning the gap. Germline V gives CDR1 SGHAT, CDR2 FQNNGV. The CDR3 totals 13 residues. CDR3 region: CASSSTGEGEAFF. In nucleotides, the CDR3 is TGTGCCAGCAGCTCAACGGGGGAGGGTGAAGCTTTCTTT.

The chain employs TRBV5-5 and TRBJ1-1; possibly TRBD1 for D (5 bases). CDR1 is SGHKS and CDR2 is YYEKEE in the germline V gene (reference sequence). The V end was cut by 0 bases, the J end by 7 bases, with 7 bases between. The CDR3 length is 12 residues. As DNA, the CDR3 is TGTGCCAGCAGCTTGGGGGGCGATGAAGCTTTCTTT. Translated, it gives CASSLGGDEAFF.

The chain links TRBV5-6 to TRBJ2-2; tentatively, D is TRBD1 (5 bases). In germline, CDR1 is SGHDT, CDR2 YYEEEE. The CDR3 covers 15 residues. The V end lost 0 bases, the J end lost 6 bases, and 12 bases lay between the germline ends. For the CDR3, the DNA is TGTGCCAGCAGCTTGGTTCTGGACAAGTCCGGGGAGCTGTTTTTT. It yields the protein CASSLVLDKSGELFF. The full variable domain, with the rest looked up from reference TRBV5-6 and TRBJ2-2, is DAGVTQSPTHLIKTRGQQVTLRCSPKSGHDTVSWYQQALGQGPQFIFQYYEEEERQRGNFPDRFSGHQFPNYSSELNVNALLLGDSALYLCASSLVLDKSGELFFGEGSRLTVL.

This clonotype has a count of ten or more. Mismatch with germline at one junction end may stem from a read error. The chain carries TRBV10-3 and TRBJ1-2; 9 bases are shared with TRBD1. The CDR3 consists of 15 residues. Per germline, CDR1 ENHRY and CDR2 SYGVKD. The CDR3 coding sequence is TGTGCCATCAGTGAGTCCGCCGGGACAGGGTTACTTCTGATCTTC. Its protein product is CAISESAGTGLLLIF.

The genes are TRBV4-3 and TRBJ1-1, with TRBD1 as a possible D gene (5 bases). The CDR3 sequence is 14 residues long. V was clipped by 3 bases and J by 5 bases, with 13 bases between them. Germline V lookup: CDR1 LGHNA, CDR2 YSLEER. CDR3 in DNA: TGCGCCAGCAGCCAGAGGGACTGGGTTACTGAAGCTTTCTTT. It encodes CASSQRDWVTEAFF.

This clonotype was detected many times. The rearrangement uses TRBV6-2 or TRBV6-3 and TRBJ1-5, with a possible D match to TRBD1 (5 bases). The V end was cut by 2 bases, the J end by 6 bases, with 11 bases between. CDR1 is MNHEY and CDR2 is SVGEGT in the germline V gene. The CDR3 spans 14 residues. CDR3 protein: CASSYGGAAQPQHF. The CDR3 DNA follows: TGTGCCAGCAGTTACGGGGGAGCGGCTCAGCCCCAGCATTTT.

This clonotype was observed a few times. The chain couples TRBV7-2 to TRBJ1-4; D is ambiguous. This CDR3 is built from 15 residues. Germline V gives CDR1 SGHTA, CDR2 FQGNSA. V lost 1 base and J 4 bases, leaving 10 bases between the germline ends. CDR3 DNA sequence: TGTGCCAGCAGCTTAGGCGAGACCCATAATGAAAAACTGTTTTTT. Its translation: CASSLGETHNEKLFF.

The CDR3 region is CASSQGLAPTLNTGELFF. As DNA, the CDR3 is TGCGCCAGCAGCCAAGGACTAGCCCCGACCCTCAACACCGGGGAGCTGTTTTTT. This sequence joins TRBV4-3 and TRBJ2-2, with 7 positions matching TRBD2. CDR1 is LGHNA, CDR2 YSLEER, per germline. V dropped 1 base and J dropped 2; count of bases not matched to a gene: 10. This CDR3 contains 18 residues.

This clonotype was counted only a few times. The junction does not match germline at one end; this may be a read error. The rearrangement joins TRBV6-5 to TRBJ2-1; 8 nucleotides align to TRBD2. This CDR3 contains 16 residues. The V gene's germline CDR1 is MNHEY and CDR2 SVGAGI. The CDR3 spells CASSLTSDVSFNEQFF. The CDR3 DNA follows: TGTGCCAGCAGTTTGACTAGCGACGTTTCCTTCAATGAGCAGTTCTTC.

The CDR3 bases are TGTGCCAGCAGCTTATCCGGGACACTGAACACTGAAGCTTTCTTT. Residues: CASSLSGTLNTEAFF. The chain employs TRBV7-8 and TRBJ1-1; perhaps TRBD1 as D (6 bases). CDR1 and CDR2 from the germline V gene are SGHVS and FQNEAQ. Deletions cut 2 bases from V and 0 bases from J, with 10 bases between. There are 15 residues in the CDR3.

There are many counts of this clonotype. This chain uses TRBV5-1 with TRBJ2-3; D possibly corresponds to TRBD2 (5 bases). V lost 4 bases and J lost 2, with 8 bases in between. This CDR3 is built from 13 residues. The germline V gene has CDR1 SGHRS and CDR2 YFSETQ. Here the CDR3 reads CASSSGATDTQYF. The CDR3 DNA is TGCGCCAGCAGCAGCGGAGCCACAGATACGCAGTATTTT.

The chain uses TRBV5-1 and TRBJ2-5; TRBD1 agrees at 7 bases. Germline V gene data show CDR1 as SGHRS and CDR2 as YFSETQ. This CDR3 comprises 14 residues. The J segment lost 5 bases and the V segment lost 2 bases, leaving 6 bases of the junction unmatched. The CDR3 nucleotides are TGCGCCAGCAGCTTCACAGGGGCCGTTGAGACCCAGTACTTC. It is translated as CASSFTGAVETQYF.

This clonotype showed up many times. The CDR3 DNA is TGTGCCAGCAGAGCAGCCGGGGGAAACACTGAAGCTTTCTTT. Encoded protein: CASRAAGGNTEAFF. The genes are TRBV28 and TRBJ1-1; the D gene is possibly TRBD1 (5 bases). Germline lookup yields CDR1 MDHEN and CDR2 SYDVKM. This CDR3 has 14 amino acids. Trimming took 6 bases from V and 2 from J, leaving 13 bases between them. Variable domain in full (rest from reference TRBV28 and TRBJ1-1): DVKVTQSSRYLVKRTGEKVFLECVQDMDHENMFWYRQDPGLGLRLIYFSYDVKMKEKGDIPEGYSVSREKKERFSLILESASTNQTSMYLCASRAAGGNTEAFFGQGTRLTVV.

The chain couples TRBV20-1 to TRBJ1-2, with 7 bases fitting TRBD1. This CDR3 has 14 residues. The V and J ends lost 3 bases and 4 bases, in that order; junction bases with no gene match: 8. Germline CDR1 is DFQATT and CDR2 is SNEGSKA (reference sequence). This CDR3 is CSASRTGVGYGYTF. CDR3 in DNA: TGCAGTGCTAGCCGGACAGGAGTAGGCTATGGCTACACCTTC.